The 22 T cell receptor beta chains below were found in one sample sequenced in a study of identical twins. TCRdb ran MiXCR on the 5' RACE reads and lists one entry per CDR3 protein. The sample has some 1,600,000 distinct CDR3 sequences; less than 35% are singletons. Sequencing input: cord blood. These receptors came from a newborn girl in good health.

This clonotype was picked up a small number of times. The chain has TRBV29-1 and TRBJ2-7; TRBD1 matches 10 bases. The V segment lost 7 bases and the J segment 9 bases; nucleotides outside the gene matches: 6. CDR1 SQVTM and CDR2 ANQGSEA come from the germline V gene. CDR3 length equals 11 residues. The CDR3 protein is CSAATGGWQYF. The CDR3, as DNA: TGCAGCGCCGCGACAGGGGGCTGGCAGTACTTC.

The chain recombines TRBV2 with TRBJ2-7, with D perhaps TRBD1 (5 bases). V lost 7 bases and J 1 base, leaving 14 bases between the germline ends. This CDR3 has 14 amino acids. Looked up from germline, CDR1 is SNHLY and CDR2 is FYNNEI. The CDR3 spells CASIGQGYSYEQYF. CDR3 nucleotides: TGTGCCAGCATCGGGCAGGGTTATTCCTACGAGCAGTACTTC.

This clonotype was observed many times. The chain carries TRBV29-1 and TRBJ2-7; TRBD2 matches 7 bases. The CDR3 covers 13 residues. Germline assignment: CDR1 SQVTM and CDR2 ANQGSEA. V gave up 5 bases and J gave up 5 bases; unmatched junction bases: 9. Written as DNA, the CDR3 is TGCAGCGTTCGGGGAGGGTACAGTGACGAGCAGTACTTC. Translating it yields CSVRGGYSDEQYF.

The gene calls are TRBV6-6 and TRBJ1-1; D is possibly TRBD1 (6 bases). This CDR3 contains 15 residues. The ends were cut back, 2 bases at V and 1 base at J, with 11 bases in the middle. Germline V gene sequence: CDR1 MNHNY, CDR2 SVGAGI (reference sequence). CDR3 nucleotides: TGTGCCAGCAGTTACGTCGGACAGACGAACACTGAAGCTTTCTTT. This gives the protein CASSYVGQTNTEAFF.

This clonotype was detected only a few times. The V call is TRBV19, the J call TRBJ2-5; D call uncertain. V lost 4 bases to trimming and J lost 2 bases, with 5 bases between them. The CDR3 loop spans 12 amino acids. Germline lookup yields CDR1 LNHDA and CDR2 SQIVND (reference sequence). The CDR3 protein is CASSTSQETQYF. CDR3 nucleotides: TGTGCCAGTAGTACCTCGCAAGAGACCCAGTACTTC.

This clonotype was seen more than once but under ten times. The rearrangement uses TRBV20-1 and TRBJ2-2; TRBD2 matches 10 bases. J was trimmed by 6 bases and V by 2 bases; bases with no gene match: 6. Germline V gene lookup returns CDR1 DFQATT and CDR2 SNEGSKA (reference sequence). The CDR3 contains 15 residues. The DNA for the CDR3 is TGCAGTGCTAGATCTAGCGGGAGTGTCGCCGGGGAGCTGTTTTTT. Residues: CSARSSGSVAGELFF.

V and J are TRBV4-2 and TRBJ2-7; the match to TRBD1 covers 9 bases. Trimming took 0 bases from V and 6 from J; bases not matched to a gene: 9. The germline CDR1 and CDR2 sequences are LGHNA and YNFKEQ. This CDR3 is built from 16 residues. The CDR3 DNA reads TGTGCCAGCAGCCAAGAGGATCTAGGGACAGGGTTCGAGCAGTACTTC. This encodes CASSQEDLGTGFEQYF.

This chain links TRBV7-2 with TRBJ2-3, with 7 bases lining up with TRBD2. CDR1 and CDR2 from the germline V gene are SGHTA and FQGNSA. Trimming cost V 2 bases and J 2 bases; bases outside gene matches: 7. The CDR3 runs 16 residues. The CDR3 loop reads CASSLRVSGFTDTQYF. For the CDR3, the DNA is TGTGCCAGCAGCTTACGCGTTAGCGGGTTCACAGATACGCAGTATTTT.

The CDR3 spells CAWSRQMGYTF. The DNA of the CDR3 is TGTGCCTGGAGTCGTCAGATGGGCTACACCTTC. The chain employs TRBV30 and TRBJ1-2; D gene uncertain. The CDR3 is 11 residues long. Trimming shortened V by 2 bases and J by 8 bases, and 9 bases separated the two germline ends. Germline V gives CDR1 GTSNPN, CDR2 SVGIG (reference sequence). The entire variable domain, with the rest obtained from reference TRBV30 and TRBJ1-2, is as follows: SQTIHQWPATLVQPVGSPLSLECTVEGTSNPNLYWYRQAAGRGLQLLFYSVGIGQISSEVPQNLSASRPQDRQFILSSKKLLLSDSGFYLCAWSRQMGYTFGSGTRLTVV.

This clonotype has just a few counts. The CDR3 loop is CASSSTGGGIQPQHF. The CDR3 DNA reads TGTGCCAGCAGCTCGACAGGGGGCGGAATTCAGCCCCAGCATTTT. The chain recombines TRBV6-5 with TRBJ1-5; 10 bases fit TRBD1. CDR1 is MNHEY, CDR2 SVGAGI, per germline. J lost 6 bases, V lost 6 bases, and 8 bases had no gene match. The CDR3 is 15 residues long.

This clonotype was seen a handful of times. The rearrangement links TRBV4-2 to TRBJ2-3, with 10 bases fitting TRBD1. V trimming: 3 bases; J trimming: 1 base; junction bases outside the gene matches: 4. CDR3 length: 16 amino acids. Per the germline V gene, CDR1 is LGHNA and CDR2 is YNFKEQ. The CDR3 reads CASSQGDRGGTDTQYF. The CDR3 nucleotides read TGTGCCAGCAGCCAGGGGGACAGGGGAGGCACAGATACGCAGTATTTT.

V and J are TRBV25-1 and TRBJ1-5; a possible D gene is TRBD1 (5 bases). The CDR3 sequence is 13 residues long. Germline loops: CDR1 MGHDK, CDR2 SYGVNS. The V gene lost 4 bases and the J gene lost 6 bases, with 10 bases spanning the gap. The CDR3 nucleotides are TGTGCCAGCAGTGCCCAGGGAGGTCAGCCCCAGCATTTT. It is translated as CASSAQGGQPQHF.

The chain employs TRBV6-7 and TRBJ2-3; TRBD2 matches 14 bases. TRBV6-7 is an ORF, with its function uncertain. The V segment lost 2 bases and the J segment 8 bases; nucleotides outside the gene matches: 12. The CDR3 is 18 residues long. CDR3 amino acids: CASSYEGLAGAARGTQYF. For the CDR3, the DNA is TGTGCCAGCAGTTACGAGGGACTAGCGGGAGCCGCTAGGGGTACGCAGTATTTT.

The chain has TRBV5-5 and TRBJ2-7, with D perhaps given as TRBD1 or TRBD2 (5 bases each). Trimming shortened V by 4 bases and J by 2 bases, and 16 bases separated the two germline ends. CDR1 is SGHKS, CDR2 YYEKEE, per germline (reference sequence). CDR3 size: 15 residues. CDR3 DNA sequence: TGTGCCAGCAGCAACGTTCTAGGGGACCCCTACGAGCAGTACTTC. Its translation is CASSNVLGDPYEQYF.

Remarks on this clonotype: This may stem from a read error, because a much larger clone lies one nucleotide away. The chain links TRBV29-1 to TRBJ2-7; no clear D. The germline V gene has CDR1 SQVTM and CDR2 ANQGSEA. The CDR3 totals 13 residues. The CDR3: CSAEVNGSYEQYF. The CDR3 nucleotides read TGCAGCGCTGAAGTCAACGGCTCCTACGAGCAGTACTTC.

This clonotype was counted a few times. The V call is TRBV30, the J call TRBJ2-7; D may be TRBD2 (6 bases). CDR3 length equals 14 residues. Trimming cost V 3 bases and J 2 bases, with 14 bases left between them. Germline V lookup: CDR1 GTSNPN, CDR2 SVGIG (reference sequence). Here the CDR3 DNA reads TGTGCCTGGAGGCAGGGACTCGGTCCCTACGAGCAGTACTTC. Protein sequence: CAWRQGLGPYEQYF.

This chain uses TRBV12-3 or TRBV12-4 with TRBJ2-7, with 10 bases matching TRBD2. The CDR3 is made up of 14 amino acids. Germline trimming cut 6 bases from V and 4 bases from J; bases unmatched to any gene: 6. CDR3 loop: CASRKRGGGYEQYF. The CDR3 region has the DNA TGTGCCAGCAGGAAGCGGGGGGGCGGATACGAGCAGTACTTC.

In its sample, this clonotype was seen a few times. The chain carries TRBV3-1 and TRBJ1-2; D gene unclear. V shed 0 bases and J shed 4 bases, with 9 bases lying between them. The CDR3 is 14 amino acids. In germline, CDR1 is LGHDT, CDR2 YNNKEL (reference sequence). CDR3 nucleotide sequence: TGTGCCAGCAGCCAAGAAGGGCGGCGCTATGGCTACACCTTC. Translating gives CASSQEGRRYGYTF.

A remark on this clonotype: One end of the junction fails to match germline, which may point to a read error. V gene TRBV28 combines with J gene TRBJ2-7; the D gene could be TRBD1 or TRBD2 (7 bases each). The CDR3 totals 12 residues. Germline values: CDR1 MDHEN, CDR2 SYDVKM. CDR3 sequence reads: CASRFQGGEQYF. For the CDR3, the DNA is TGTGCCAGCCGTTTTCAGGGGGGGGAGCAGTACTTC.

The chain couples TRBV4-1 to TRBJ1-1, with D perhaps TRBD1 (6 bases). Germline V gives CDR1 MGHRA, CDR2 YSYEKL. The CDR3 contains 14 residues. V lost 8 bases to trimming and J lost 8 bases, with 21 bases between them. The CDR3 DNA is TGCGCCAGCCGCCCAGCAGGGGCAATACCAGAAGCTTTCTTT. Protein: CASRPAGAIPEAFF.

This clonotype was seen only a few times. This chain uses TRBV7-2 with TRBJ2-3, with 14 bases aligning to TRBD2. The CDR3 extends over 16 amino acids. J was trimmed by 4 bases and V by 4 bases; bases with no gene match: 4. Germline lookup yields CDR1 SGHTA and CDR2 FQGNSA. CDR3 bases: TGTGCCAGCAGCTGGACTAGCGGGAGGCCCTCAGATACGCAGTATTTT. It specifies CASSWTSGRPSDTQYF.

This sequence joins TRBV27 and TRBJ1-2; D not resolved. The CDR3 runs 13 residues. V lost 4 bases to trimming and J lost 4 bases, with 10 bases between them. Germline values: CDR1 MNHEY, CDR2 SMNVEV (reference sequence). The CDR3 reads CASSSAAAYGYTF. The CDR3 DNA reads TGTGCCAGCAGTTCGGCAGCCGCCTATGGCTACACCTTC.